The entry below describes one TCR beta chain. This clone appeared once. The antigen this receptor binds is unknown. One base away there is no much larger clone; base qualities are not given. This record belongs to a study of untreated major depressive disorder (dated by TCRdb to the late 2010s). Background on the whole study: A cross-sectional case-control design was used to compare T cell phenotype and TCR repertoire between antidepressant-free major depressive disorder patients and individually matched non-depressed controls. The TCRbeta sequencing followed up on differences in Vbeta 5.1, Vbeta 11 and Vbeta 22 usage that flow cytometry had shown in the whole cohort.

Its CDR3 holds 11 amino acids, cysteine through phenylalanine. Only CDR3 DNA remains: 33 bases, in frame from the first base. As encoded in the germline V gene (reference sequence), CDR1 is DFQATT while CDR2 is SNEGSKA. V is clipped by 3 bases and J by 5 bases, and the sequence between their germline boundaries is 8 bases long. The Qiagen DNeasy Blood and Tissue Kit was used to extract total genomic DNA from the purified CD4+ T cells. Following immunoSEQ immunosequencing protocols, the TCRbeta CDR3 region, as defined by IMGT, was amplified and sequenced. The authors' analysis ran thus. Raw sequence data were preprocessed by the immunoSEQ service for PCR and sequencing error correction. Data were loaded into the immunoSEQ Analyzer and further analyzed with VDJtools v1.0.7. The paired Wilcoxon signed-rank test was used to test for differences between patients and controls. TCRdb stores this immuneACCESS table with in-frame sequences only. Part of the clones is absent; in the studies checked, under half of the shortfall reflects unresolved V genes, and no reason is known for the rest. V, J and clone size reflect that table, while D and trimming were determined from the DNA. Present in this sample are 20,000 to 25,000 clones, under 90% of which were seen just once. Of the sample, roughly 0.44% is held by the ten largest clones.

What the study reported, not specific to this receptor: Sequencing confirmed higher TRBV05-01 (Vbeta 5.1) usage among CD4+ T cells of depressed patients than controls, with p = 0.040 in a one-tailed test. The top five TRBV05-01 clones in every sequenced subject were all private clones. Strict matching and exclusion criteria produced a comparatively small study sample, limiting generalizability of findings. In the sequencing data, TRBV25-01 and TRBV02-01 usage was found to follow the flow-cytometry pattern, although statistical significance was not reached. For the sequencing comparisons, one-tailed planned tests were applied to only three preselected Vbeta families.

For sex, age, current smoking status and body mass index, every depressed patient had a pairwise-matched non-depressed control. All participants were of European descent. Controls had no mood disorder either currently or in their lifetime and had a Quick Inventory of Depressive Symptoms-Self Report score of 5 or lower. Major medical conditions, Axis I/II comorbidities, regular medication or illicit drug use, and drinking over 100 g alcohol weekly were applied as exclusion criteria for all participants. Roughly 30 ml of peripheral blood was drawn into EDTA tubes from each participant. Using the BD IMag Human CD4 T Lymphocyte Enrichment Set, CD4+ T cells were purified from thawed PBMCs via magnetic negative selection. Flow cytometry confirmed that the CD4+ enrichment method typically gave around 95% purity. A subgroup of roughly five case-control pairs, chosen blind to chemokine receptor expression and flow-cytometric repertoire skewing results, underwent TCRbeta sequencing. All blood samples were drawn in the morning at 8:00 a.m., and PBMCs were separated by Ficoll-Hypaque gradient centrifugation. PBMCs were cryopreserved by gradual cooling to -80 degrees C and were kept in liquid nitrogen until assay.

This chain is built from TRBV20-1 and TRBJ2-7; there is no confident call for the D gene. Sequencing was done on a sample of CD4+ T cells from PBMCs. This sequence originates from a woman aged 40 to 49 in good health. The CDR3 has the sequence CSASDQDEQYF. The nucleotide sequence is TGCAGTGCTAGCGACCAAGACGAGCAGTACTTC.